This T cell receptor beta chain was profiled in a study of PD-1 blockade in classical Hodgkin lymphoma. Germline CDR1 is MNHEY and CDR2 is SMNVEV (reference sequence). Trimming took off 5 bases at V and 4 bases at J, with 6 bases between the two ends. CDR3 length: 12 residues. Some clones are missing from TCRdb's copy, which holds only in-frame ones; the method was immunoSEQ multiplex PCR. The sample includes under 40,000 clones, approximately 85% of them seen just once. Each of the patients experienced relapse following autologous stem cell transplantation, and their brentuximab vedotin exposure differed.

Sample: peripheral blood mononuclear cells (PBMCs), taken at baseline. The chain employs TRBV27 and TRBJ1-5; D is unclear. This TCR was recovered from a human donor with classical Hodgkin lymphoma. This CDR3 reads CASSALNQPQHF. CDR3 in DNA: TGTGCCAGCAGTGCCCTTAATCAGCCCCAGCATTTT.